A selection of T cell receptor beta chains follows, all from one sample in a study of cytomegalovirus exposure and HLA in healthy donors. This table comes from immunoSEQ multiplex PCR, and its TCRdb copy is limited to in-frame clones, with some not included. The table has tens of thousands of clones, roughly four fifths seen once. The sample taken for sequencing was PBMCs. All receptors come from a woman aged 25-40 years in good health and CMV-seropositive. The CDR3 runs from the conserved cysteine through the conserved F or W. The D gene is left open where the match is weak. Clone size is shown for a subset of rows, as once, few, many or a class of expanded clone.

V gene	J gene	D gene	clone size	CDR3 protein	CDR3 DNA
TRBV5-1	TRBJ2-7	-	-	CASRPDNSYEQYF	TGCGCCAGCAGACCCGACAACTCCTACGAGCAGTACTTC
TRBV18	TRBJ1-5	-	few	CASSPSSQVANQPQHF	TGTGCCAGCTCACCATCCAGCCAGGTCGCCAATCAGCCCCAGCATTTT
TRBV4-2	TRBJ1-1	TRBD1	once	CASSLNGQGGNTEAFF	TGTGCCAGCAGCCTAAACGGACAGGGCGGGAACACTGAAGCTTTCTTT
TRBV28	TRBJ2-1	-	-	CASSPRGARNEQFF	TGTGCCAGCAGTCCACGGGGTGCTAGAAATGAGCAGTTCTTC
TRBV13	TRBJ1-3	-	-	CASSSRQANTIYF	TGTGCCAGCAGCTCGAGACAGGCCAACACCATATATTTT
TRBV6-6	TRBJ2-1	TRBD2	-	CASSYSGLVNEQFF	TGTGCCAGCAGTTACTCGGGACTAGTCAATGAGCAGTTCTTC
TRBV2	TRBJ2-5	-	-	CASRNPLGTQYF	TGTGCCAGCAGGAACCCTCTCGGGACCCAGTACTTC
TRBV25-1	TRBJ2-7	-	once	CASGRGYEQYF	TGTGCCAGCGGAAGGGGCTACGAGCAGTACTTC
TRBV6-6	TRBJ2-7	-	-	CASSPPGTGPAYEQYF	TGTGCCAGCAGTCCTCCTGGAACAGGCCCAGCCTACGAGCAGTACTTC
TRBV6-6	TRBJ2-6	-	few	CASSLGANVLTF	TGTGCCAGCAGCCTTGGGGCCAACGTCCTGACTTTC
TRBV10-3	TRBJ2-7	TRBD2	-	CAIRTSGGDYEQYF	TGTGCCATCAGGACTAGCGGGGGTGATTACGAGCAGTACTTC
TRBV5-4	TRBJ2-6	TRBD1	few	CASLRTGGYSGANVLTF	TGTGCCAGCTTGCGGACAGGGGGGTACTCTGGGGCCAACGTCCTGACTTTC
TRBV6-5	TRBJ1-5	TRBD1	-	CASSLDRRFPQHF	TGTGCCAGCAGCCTGGACAGGCGTTTTCCCCAGCATTTT
TRBV27	TRBJ1-1	-	-	CASSRSYLTEAFF	TGTGCCAGCAGTCGGTCCTACCTCACTGAAGCTTTCTTT
TRBV7-6	TRBJ2-7	TRBD2	-	CASSVVAGGSYEQYF	TGTGCCAGCAGCGTGGTAGCGGGAGGGTCCTACGAGCAGTACTTC
TRBV19	TRBJ1-1	-	-	CASRQGKTEAFF	TGTGCTTCGCGCCAGGGTAAAACTGAAGCTTTCTTT
TRBV6-4	TRBJ2-1	TRBD2	-	CASSDTSGGYNEQFF	TGTGCCAGCAGTGACACTAGCGGGGGATACAATGAGCAGTTCTTC
TRBV18	TRBJ1-5	TRBD1	-	CASSEGQEGQPQHF	TGTGCCAGCTCAGAGGGACAGGAGGGTCAGCCCCAGCATTTT
TRBV5-1	TRBJ2-7	TRBD2	-	CASSSRTSGSDFSYEQYF	TGCGCCAGCAGCTCTAGGACTAGCGGGAGTGATTTTTCCTACGAGCAGTACTTC
TRBV11-2	TRBJ2-5	TRBD2	-	CASSLAGLAGKETQYF	TGTGCCAGCAGCTTAGCGGGACTAGCGGGAAAAGAGACCCAGTACTTC
TRBV6-1	TRBJ1-5	-	-	CASSEVWEGQPQHF	TGTGCCAGCAGTGAAGTTTGGGAGGGCCAGCCCCAGCATTTT
TRBV7-8	TRBJ1-5	TRBD1	-	CASTPGGRGPFWNNQPQHF	TGTGCCAGCACCCCTGGGGGCAGGGGGCCTTTCTGGAACAATCAGCCCCAGCATTTT
TRBV7-9	TRBJ2-7	-	-	CASSLAVESEQYF	TGTGCCAGCAGCTTAGCCGTCGAGTCCGAGCAGTACTTC
TRBV18	TRBJ2-3	TRBD2	-	CASSPGLRTSGTDTQYF	TGTGCCAGCTCACCAGGCCTCCGGACTAGCGGCACAGATACGCAGTATTTT